The clone carrying this T cell receptor beta chain was found a few times. The sample holds other DNA sequences that translate to the same CDR3. The source of the sample is a study of blood T cell repertoires in COVID-19. Source study methods: Reference gene primer amplification gave estimated nucleated cell counts. Generated by immunoSEQ multiplex PCR, the TCRdb table keeps only in-frame clones and is missing some. V and J calls and clone size are as listed in that table; D and trimming were resolved from the DNA. The sample has some 120,000 clones, about 83% seen once. CDR3 size: 16 residues. CDR1 is SGHTA and CDR2 is FQGNSA in the germline V gene. V was clipped by 1 base and J by 3 bases, with 13 bases between them.

Material for sequencing was peripheral blood. This chain uses TRBV7-2 with TRBJ1-5; TRBD1 is a possible D gene (5 bases). The source of this sequence is a woman in her fifties or sixties with acute or convalescent COVID-19. CDR3 DNA sequence: TGTGCCAGCAGCTTAGATATCGGCAGGGACAATCAGCCCCAGCATTTT. It yields the protein CASSLDIGRDNQPQHF.